This T cell receptor beta chain was identified during a study of T-cell memory formation after mild COVID-19 (dated by TCRdb to the early 2020s). Study-wide context: Most TCR sequence clusters were specific to one of the two donors. T-cell clones expanding and contracting after mild COVID-19 in a couple of donors were tracked by longitudinal TCRalpha and TCRbeta repertoire sequencing. Two young, previously healthy adult volunteers made up the cohort, one male and one female.

PBMCs were isolated by Ficoll-Paque density gradient centrifugation. Concerning this clonotype: Its antigen is not yet known. Nothing much larger sits one base from this clone, and base qualities are not available.

Sequencing was carried out with an Illumina NovaSeq 6000. cDNA libraries for TCRalpha and TCRbeta were prepared by 5'RACE using constant-segment primers, with sample barcodes and unique molecular identifiers added. Trizol reagent was used to extract RNA from every sample. The libraries were amplified in two PCR steps, and the second step added a second sample barcode and Illumina TruSeq adapters. Sequencing of libraries was performed on an Illumina NovaSeq with 2 x 150 bp paired-end reads. As for how the authors treated the data: Demultiplexing of reads and collapsing into UMI-guided consensus sequences were performed with migec v1.2.7. Using mixcr v2.1.11, UMI consensuses were aligned to TRA and TRB V and J templates and then assembled into clonotypes. Clonotypes were classified as expanded or contracted when called significant by both edgeR and NoisET, with noise models trained on biological replicates. For edgeR calls, a false discovery rate-adjusted p below 0.01 and a log2 fold-change threshold of 1 were applied. PCA with hierarchical clustering of max-normalized trajectories of the 1000 most abundant clonotypes was used as exploratory dynamics analysis. Each responding clone was given a CD4 or CD8 phenotype based on the CD4+ and CD8+ repertoires, which had been sequenced separately. The public reads were reanalyzed by TCRdb: fastp trimming at Q25, MiXCR alignment, in-frame beta chains only. Rows are unified per CDR3 protein, each entry keeping the most common DNA and genes. For this entry, the V and J calls and clone size follow TCRdb and not the study's own pipeline. This sample has more than 85,000 distinct CDR3 sequences in its table, and roughly 11% of those were observed once. Of the sample, about 40% is held by the ten largest clones.

The paper as a whole reports these results and caveats: Some responding clones were found in pre-infection memory, which suggests that pre-existing cross-reactive memory T cells took part in the SARS-CoV-2 response. Contracting CD4+ clones appeared mostly in the CM and EM memory subsets, whereas CD8+ clones were enriched in EMRA. Whether the second-wave clones peaking on day 37 were SARS-CoV-2 specific was not confirmed. The study included only a couple of mild cases, and larger cohorts that include severe cases with pre-infection samples were judged to be necessary. From day 15 to 85, contracting clones showed balanced CD4/CD8 phenotypes, whereas a second wave of clones that expanded from day 15 to 37 leaned towards CD4+.

CDR1 and CDR2 are drawn from the germline V gene (reference sequence): SEHNR, FQNEAQ. Spanning cysteine to phenylalanine, the CDR3 consists of 14 amino acids. Here the CDR3 DNA is all that survives: 42 bases in frame from base 1. Unmatched junction bases come to 6, with V trimmed by 4 bases and J by 3 bases. The V and J genes are TRBV7-9 and TRBJ2-7; TRBD2 matches 7 bases in the middle. What was sequenced was PBMCs or a T cell subset sorted from them (not recorded which). The receptor's source is a young man who had mild COVID-19 (a few samples of this study predate the infection). The sample titles of this study are shuffled in the database, so cell type and time point are left out; the donor was told from shared clones. The base sequence is TGTGCCAGCAGCTCGTCCGCGGGGGTCTACGAGCAGTACTTC. Its protein product is CASSSSAGVYEQYF. The full variable domain, completed from the reference TRBV7-9 and TRBJ2-7 proteins outside the CDR3, reads DTGVSQNPRHKITKRGQNVTFRCDPISEHNRLYWYRQTLGQGPEFLTYFQNEAQLEKSRLLSDRFSAERPKGSFSTLEIQRTEQGDSAMYLCASSSSAGVYEQYFGPGTRLTVT.